This T cell receptor beta chain was identified in a study of siplizumab effects on memory and regulatory T cells. CDR1 and CDR2 from the germline V gene are MNHEY and SVGAGI. V lost 0 bases to trimming and J lost 2 bases, with 11 bases between them. The CDR3 length is 15 residues. Produced via immunoSEQ multiplex PCR; TCRdb's table is partial and in-frame only. The table lists around 110,000 clones, roughly 94% of them singletons. Whole-study results and caveats: Only a minority of proliferating CD4+ or CD8+ clones had an assignable naive or memory phenotype, with roughly 80-96% lacking one. There was no confirmation of the suppressive function of proliferating Tregs from siplizumab cultures. The apparent diversity of naive T cells exceeded that of memory cells, and naive T cells seemed to make a major contribution to the alloresponse. Alloreactive sequences tracing back to unstimulated CD4+ memory cells fell significantly with siplizumab.

This clone was detected once. Its antigen is not identified. This TCR was sampled from a human donor in good health. What was sequenced was non-Treg CD4+ T cells sorted from blood. The rearrangement uses TRBV6-5 and TRBJ2-7; D uncertain. The DNA for the CDR3 is TGTGCCAGCAGTTACTCTATAGGAGCTACCTACGAGCAGTACTTC. It yields the protein CASSYSIGATYEQYF.